This paragraph covers one T cell receptor (beta chain) sequence. Its target is unknown. Produced via immunoSEQ multiplex PCR; TCRdb's table is partial and in-frame only. The data hold approximately 500,000 clones, with less than 96% observed a single time. HIV-negative, healthy adults without recent acute infections or vaccinations were the donors. In the CD4+ fraction, cells were divided into CD45RA+ naive and CD45RA-negative memory subsets. This entry comes from a study of shared clonotypes between healthy human individuals. Study-wide findings and caveats: The authors sampled blood alone, and tissue repertoires likely differ.

The sequence was obtained from a woman younger than 45 in good health. The sample consisted of naive CD4+ T cells sorted from blood. Subset reported: CD45RA+ positively selected.

The CDR3 sequence: CASSIRDRGTDTQYF. For the CDR3, the DNA is TGCGCCAGCTCAATCCGGGACAGGGGAACAGATACGCAGTATTTT. The J gene is TRBJ2-3, the V gene TRBV5-1; TRBD1 matches at 10 bases. CDR1 is SGHRS and CDR2 is YFSETQ in the germline V gene. The V segment lost 7 bases and the J segment 3 bases; nucleotides outside the gene matches: 8. The CDR3 spans 15 residues.